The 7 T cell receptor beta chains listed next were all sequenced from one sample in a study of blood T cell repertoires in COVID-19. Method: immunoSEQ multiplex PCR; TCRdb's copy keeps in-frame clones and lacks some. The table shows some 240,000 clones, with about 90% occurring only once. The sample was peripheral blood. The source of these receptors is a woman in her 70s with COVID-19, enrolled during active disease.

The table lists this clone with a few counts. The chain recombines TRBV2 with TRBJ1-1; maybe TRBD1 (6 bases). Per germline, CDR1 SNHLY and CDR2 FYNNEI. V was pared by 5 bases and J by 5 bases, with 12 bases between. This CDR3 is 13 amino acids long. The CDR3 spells CASSNSGTTEAFF. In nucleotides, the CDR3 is TGTGCCAGCAGTAACTCCGGGACAACTGAAGCTTTCTTT.

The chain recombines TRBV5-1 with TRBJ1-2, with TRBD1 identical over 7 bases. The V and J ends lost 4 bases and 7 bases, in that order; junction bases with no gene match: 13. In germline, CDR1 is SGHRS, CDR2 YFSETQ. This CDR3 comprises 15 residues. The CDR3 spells CASSHNIDRASGYTF. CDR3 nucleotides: TGCGCCAGCAGCCATAATATCGACAGGGCAAGTGGCTACACCTTC.

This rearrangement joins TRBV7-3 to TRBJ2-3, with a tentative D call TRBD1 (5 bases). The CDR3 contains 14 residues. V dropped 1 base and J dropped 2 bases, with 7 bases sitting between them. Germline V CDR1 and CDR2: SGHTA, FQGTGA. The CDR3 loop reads CASSLRGSTDTQYF. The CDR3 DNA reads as TGTGCCAGCAGCTTAAGGGGCTCCACAGATACGCAGTATTTT.

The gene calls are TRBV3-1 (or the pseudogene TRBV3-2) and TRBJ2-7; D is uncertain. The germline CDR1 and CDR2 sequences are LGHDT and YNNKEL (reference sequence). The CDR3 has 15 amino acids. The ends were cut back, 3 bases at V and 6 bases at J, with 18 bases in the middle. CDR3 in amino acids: CASSQETAQPSEQYF. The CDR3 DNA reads TGTGCCAGCAGCCAGGAGACGGCCCAGCCTTCCGAGCAGTACTTC.

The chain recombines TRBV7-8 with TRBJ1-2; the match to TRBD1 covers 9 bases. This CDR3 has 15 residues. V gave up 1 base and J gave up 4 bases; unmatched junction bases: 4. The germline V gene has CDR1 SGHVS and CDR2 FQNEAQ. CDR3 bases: TGTGCCAGCAGCTTAGGACAGGGGGGGAGCTATGGCTACACCTTC. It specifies CASSLGQGGSYGYTF.

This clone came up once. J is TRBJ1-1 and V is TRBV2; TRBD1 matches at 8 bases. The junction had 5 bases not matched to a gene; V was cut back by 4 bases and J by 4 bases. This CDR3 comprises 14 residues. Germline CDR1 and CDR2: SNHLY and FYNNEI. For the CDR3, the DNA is TGTGCCAGCAGTGGGCAGGGGGCGGGCACTGAAGCTTTCTTT. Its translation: CASSGQGAGTEAFF.

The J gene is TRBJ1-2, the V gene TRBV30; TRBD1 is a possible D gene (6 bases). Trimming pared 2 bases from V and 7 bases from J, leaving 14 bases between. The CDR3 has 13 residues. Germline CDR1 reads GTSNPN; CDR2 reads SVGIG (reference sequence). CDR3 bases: TGTGCCTGGAGTCAGGGGCTGCAGCTTGGCTACACCTTC. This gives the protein CAWSQGLQLGYTF.